A single sample is the source of the 22 T cell receptor beta chains below, sequenced in a study of blood T cell repertoires in COVID-19. Data came from immunoSEQ multiplex PCR; TCRdb stores just in-frame clones and leaves some out. The sample has fewer than 350,000 clones; 80% to 90% are singletons. Sequences were obtained from PBMCs or T cells enriched from blood (not recorded which). Receptor source: a woman in her thirties or forties with acute COVID-19.

Worth noting for this clone: At the DNA level, this CDR3 is encoded by other sequences in the same sample as well. The J gene is TRBJ1-4, the V gene TRBV5-1; TRBD1 matches 10 bases. This CDR3 contains 14 residues. V lost 2 bases, J lost 6 bases, and 1 base stayed unmatched. Germline CDR1 SGHRS, CDR2 YFSETQ. CDR3 sequence reads: CASSLGQGDEKLFF. In DNA form, the CDR3 reads TGCGCCAGCAGCTTAGGACAGGGGGATGAAAAACTGTTTTTT.

The chain recombines TRBV7-9 with TRBJ2-2; D perhaps matches TRBD1 (5 bases). With 5 bases removed from V and 0 bases from J, the gap between germline ends came to 10 bases. CDR3 length equals 15 residues. Germline lookup yields CDR1 SEHNR and CDR2 FQNEAQ (reference sequence). CDR3 sequence (DNA): TGTGCCAGCAGCCCTGGGGCGGCGAACACCGGGGAGCTGTTTTTT. Translated, it gives CASSPGAANTGELFF.

The chain is built from TRBV25-1 and TRBJ2-3; TRBD2 is a possible D gene (6 bases). The CDR3 extends over 14 amino acids. V lost 4 bases and J 1 base, leaving 9 bases between the germline ends. The germline CDR1 and CDR2 sequences are MGHDK and SYGVNS. The CDR3 DNA sequence: TGTGCCAGCAGTGGGTGGAGGGGCACAGATACGCAGTATTTT. Protein product: CASSGWRGTDTQYF.

The rearrangement joins TRBV6-5 to TRBJ2-2, with 10 bases aligning to TRBD1. Trimming cost V 10 bases and J 4 bases; bases outside gene matches: 9. This CDR3 has 15 amino acids. Germline CDR1 reads MNHEY; CDR2 reads SVGAGI. The CDR3 loop is CATRRDRGGTGELFF. The CDR3 DNA follows: TGTGCCACTCGGAGGGACAGGGGTGGCACCGGGGAGCTGTTTTTT.

V usage is TRBV5-4 and J usage is TRBJ1-1, with D possibly TRBD1 on 5 matching bases. V lost 1 base, J lost 1 base, and 8 bases lay in between. CDR3 size: 14 residues. In germline, CDR1 is SGHNT, CDR2 YYREEE (reference sequence). The CDR3 DNA reads TGTGCCAGCAGCTTGTTGGGGCGGAACACTGAAGCTTTCTTT. It translates to CASSLLGRNTEAFF.

This chain links TRBV5-6 with TRBJ2-5; 11 bases agree with TRBD1. CDR3 length equals 15 residues. Germline V gene data show CDR1 as SGHDT and CDR2 as YYEEEE. The trim removed 4 bases at V and 2 bases at J, leaving 4 bases unmatched. CDR3 protein: CASSQDRGLQETQYF. The CDR3 DNA sequence: TGTGCCAGCAGCCAGGACAGGGGGCTACAAGAGACCCAGTACTTC.

This clone appeared once. The CDR3 DNA reads TGTGCCAGCAGGATGGGACAGACCACAGGGCCCCAGCATTTT. This sequence encodes CASRMGQTTGPQHF. The V gene is TRBV2, the J gene TRBJ1-5; TRBD1 aligns across 7 bases. J lost 9 bases, V lost 6 bases, and 11 bases had no gene match. Per germline, CDR1 SNHLY and CDR2 FYNNEI. The CDR3 is 14 residues long.

This chain uses TRBV18 with TRBJ1-1, with unresolved D. CDR1 and CDR2 (germline): KGHSH, LQKENI. This CDR3 is 12 amino acids long. V was cut by 2 bases and J by 7 bases, with 8 bases left in between. The CDR3 is CASSPNTVEAFF. CDR3 nucleotides: TGTGCCAGCTCACCAAACACCGTTGAAGCTTTCTTT.

The chain links TRBV2 to TRBJ2-1; D remains unclear. The CDR3 is 12 residues long. CDR1 and CDR2 (germline): SNHLY, FYNNEI. Trimming took off 3 bases at V and 9 bases at J, with 9 bases between the two ends. The CDR3 bases are TGTGCCAGCAGTGATAACAGACCTGAGCAGTTCTTC. It specifies CASSDNRPEQFF.

The chain employs TRBV15 and TRBJ2-5; 7 nucleotides agree with TRBD1. Looked up from germline, CDR1 is LNHNV and CDR2 is YYDKDF (reference sequence). The CDR3 extends over 16 amino acids. V lost 3 bases and J lost 2; bases outside the gene matches: 9. Here the CDR3 DNA reads TGTGCCACCAGCAGCCTAGGGGGCCAGGGACAAGAGACCCAGTACTTC. Protein sequence: CATSSLGGQGQETQYF. The entire variable domain, with the rest obtained from reference TRBV15 and TRBJ2-5, is as follows: DAMVIQNPRYQVTQFGKPVTLSCSQTLNHNVMYWYQQKSSQAPKLLFHYYDKDFNNEADTPDNFQSRRPNTSFCFLDIRSPGLGDTAMYLCATSSLGGQGQETQYFGPGTRLLVL.

The table lists this clone with a few counts. Distinct nucleotide sequences in the sample also encode this CDR3. The chain carries TRBV9 and TRBJ1-1; D is perhaps TRBD1 (5 bases). The CDR3 totals 14 residues. The germline V gene has CDR1 SGDLS and CDR2 YYNGEE. Deletions cut 2 bases from V and 2 bases from J, with 10 bases between. CDR3 protein: CASSVEGQNTEAFF. Written as DNA, the CDR3 is TGTGCCAGCAGCGTGGAAGGACAAAACACTGAAGCTTTCTTT.

V and J are TRBV7-9 and TRBJ1-2; tentative D call: TRBD1 (6 bases). The ends were cut back, 0 bases at V and 0 bases at J, with 11 bases in the middle. This CDR3 is 16 amino acids long. CDR1 is SEHNR, CDR2 FQNEAQ, per germline (reference sequence). This CDR3 is CASSLAGTRTNYGYTF. Written as DNA, the CDR3 is TGTGCCAGCAGCTTAGCGGGGACACGGACTAACTATGGCTACACCTTC.

The chain links TRBV27 to TRBJ1-2, with 7 bases aligning to TRBD1. The V and J ends lost 4 bases and 0 bases, in that order; junction bases with no gene match: 14. CDR1 is MNHEY and CDR2 is SMNVEV in the germline V gene (reference sequence). The CDR3 runs 18 residues. CDR3 sequence reads: CASSSIALGQLANYGYTF. The CDR3 DNA is TGTGCCAGCAGTTCCATCGCCCTGGGACAGTTAGCTAACTATGGCTACACCTTC.

This chain joins TRBV3-1 (or the pseudogene TRBV3-2) and TRBJ2-2; TRBD2 matches at 7 bases. V lost 1 base and J lost 2; bases outside the gene matches: 4. The CDR3 loop spans 16 amino acids. Per germline, CDR1 LGHDT and CDR2 YNNKEL (reference sequence). The DNA for the CDR3 is TGTGCCAGCAGCCAAGGGGGGGGATCCAACACCGGGGAGCTGTTTTTT. Its translation is CASSQGGGSNTGELFF.

The chain couples TRBV6-5 to TRBJ2-2, with TRBD1 matching over 8 bases. The ends lost 8 bases at V and 7 bases at J; junction bases unmatched: 12. The CDR3 covers 15 residues. From germline, CDR1 is MNHEY and CDR2 SVGAGI. This CDR3 reads CASFLGQGAVGELFF. The CDR3 DNA follows: TGTGCCAGCTTCCTCGGGCAGGGGGCGGTCGGGGAGCTGTTTTTT.

CDR3 region: CASSRNAGQNSYEQYF. The CDR3 DNA follows: TGTGCCAGCAGCAGAAACGCGGGACAGAATTCCTACGAGCAGTACTTC. The rearrangement links TRBV9 to TRBJ2-7; possible D gene TRBD1, 7 bases. Germline CDR1 SGDLS, CDR2 YYNGEE. This CDR3 is built from 16 residues. The V and J ends lost 4 bases and 1 base respectively, with 18 bases between them.

The chain employs TRBV11-2 and TRBJ2-5; weak D call: TRBD1 (7 bases). CDR3 length: 16 amino acids. The V and J ends lost 1 base and 4 bases respectively, with 16 bases between them. Looked up from germline, CDR1 is SGHAT and CDR2 is FQNNGV. The CDR3 here is CASSLVIQGGGETQYF. The CDR3 nucleotides read TGTGCCAGCAGCTTAGTAATCCAGGGGGGTGGAGAGACCCAGTACTTC.

CDR3 nucleotide sequence: TGTGCCAGCAGTTTAAGTTGGGACAGGGGAGGAAGGGCTGGAAACACCATATATTTT. Encoded protein: CASSLSWDRGGRAGNTIYF. The chain is built from TRBV27 and TRBJ1-3; 10 bases are shared with TRBD1. Germline V gene lookup returns CDR1 MNHEY and CDR2 SMNVEV (reference sequence). J gave up 2 bases and V 2 bases, and 12 bases lay outside the gene matches. CDR3 size: 19 residues.

On this clone: The sample contains more than one DNA sequence encoding this CDR3. This rearrangement joins TRBV5-1 to TRBJ1-6; tentatively, D is TRBD1 (5 bases). The CDR3 sequence is 15 residues long. The V end was cut by 0 bases, the J end by 4 bases, with 8 bases between. The germline gives CDR1 SGHRS, CDR2 YFSETQ. Here the CDR3 DNA reads TGCGCCAGCAGCTTGGATCGGGGGTATAATTCACCCCTCCACTTT. It translates to CASSLDRGYNSPLHF.

The chain has TRBV2 and TRBJ1-2; 8 bases are a match to TRBD1. The CDR3 length is 14 residues. The germline V gene encodes CDR1 SNHLY and CDR2 FYNNEI. The J segment lost 10 bases and the V segment lost 6 bases, leaving 13 bases of the junction unmatched. The CDR3 nucleotides are TGTGCCAGCAGGATGAAGACAGGGGCTACAGACTACACCTTC. Translating gives CASRMKTGATDYTF.

This chain links TRBV28 with TRBJ1-4, with D tentatively TRBD1 (5 bases). Trimming cost V 3 bases and J 3 bases, with 17 bases left between them. Germline assignment: CDR1 MDHEN and CDR2 SYDVKM. This CDR3 contains 17 residues. The CDR3 DNA reads TGTGCCAGCAGTTTCGGGGGTGCGAGGGTGGCTAATGAAAAACTGTTTTTT. Residues: CASSFGGARVANEKLFF.

This chain uses TRBV4-3 with TRBJ1-4, with 7 bases identical to TRBD1. This CDR3 spans 16 amino acids. J lost 7 bases, V lost 1 base, and 9 bases had no gene match. CDR1 LGHNA and CDR2 YSLEER come from the germline V gene. DNA of the CDR3: TGCGCCAGCAGCCAAGTTACGGGACAGTCCCTTGAAAAACTGTTTTTT. Translated: CASSQVTGQSLEKLFF.